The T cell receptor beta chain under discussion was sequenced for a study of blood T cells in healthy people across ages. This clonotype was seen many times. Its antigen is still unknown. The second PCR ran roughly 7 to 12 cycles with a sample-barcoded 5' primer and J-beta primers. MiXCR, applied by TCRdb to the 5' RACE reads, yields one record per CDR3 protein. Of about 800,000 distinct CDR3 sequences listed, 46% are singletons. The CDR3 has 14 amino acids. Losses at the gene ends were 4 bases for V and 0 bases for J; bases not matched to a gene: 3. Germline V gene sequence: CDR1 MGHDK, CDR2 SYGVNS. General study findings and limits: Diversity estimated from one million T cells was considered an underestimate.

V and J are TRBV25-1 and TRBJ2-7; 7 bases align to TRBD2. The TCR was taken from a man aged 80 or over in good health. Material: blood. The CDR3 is CASSVGTNSYEQYF. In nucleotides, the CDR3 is TGTGCCAGCAGTGTTGGGACTAACTCCTACGAGCAGTACTTC.